This T cell receptor beta chain is drawn from a study of radiotherapy plus CTLA-4 blockade in lung cancer (dated by TCRdb to the late 2010s). Notes on the research overall: Objective responses occurred in around 19% of enrolled patients, and 25% to 40% achieved disease control. Broad study findings and their caveats: The strongest predictors of response were reported to be early dynamic shifts in blood T cell clones along with a rise in serum interferon-beta following radiation. After treatment with radiotherapy and ipilimumab, TCR clones that originated in tumors expanded in peripheral blood.

The library was built by means of the immunoSEQ multiplex PCR assay. The table comes from immuneACCESS by way of TCRdb, which keeps in-frame sequences with V and J called. Part of the clones is missing from these tables; in studies checked, under half for an unresolved V gene and the rest for unknown reasons. Across this sample there are some 43,000 clones, with 75% to 90% seen only once. The ten top clones hold 2.5% to 3.5% of the sample. As encoded in the germline V gene (reference sequence), CDR1 is LNHDA while CDR2 is SQIVND. The CDR3 starts with the cysteine, ends with the phenylalanine, and has 16 residues. This entry keeps only the CDR3 DNA: 48 bases, framed from base 1. At the junction V is shortened by 5 bases and J by 4 bases; bases outside the gene matches: 6. As regards this clone: Its antigen remains unidentified. Within one base of it there is no much larger clone, and no base qualities were kept.

Focal radiation therapy combined with CTLA-4 blockade (ipilimumab) was tested in patients with chemo-refractory metastatic non-small-cell lung cancer. The chain is made from TRBV19 and TRBJ2-6; TRBD1 lines up with 9 middle nucleotides. The TCR originated in a human donor with non-small cell lung cancer who had stable disease on radiotherapy plus ipilimumab. Sequenced material: peripheral blood, taken from a patient treated with radiotherapy plus ipilimumab. The sequence in DNA is TGTGCCAGTAGTCACAGGGGGCGATTGGGGGCCAACGTCCTGACTTTC. Protein translation: CASSHRGRLGANVLTF.